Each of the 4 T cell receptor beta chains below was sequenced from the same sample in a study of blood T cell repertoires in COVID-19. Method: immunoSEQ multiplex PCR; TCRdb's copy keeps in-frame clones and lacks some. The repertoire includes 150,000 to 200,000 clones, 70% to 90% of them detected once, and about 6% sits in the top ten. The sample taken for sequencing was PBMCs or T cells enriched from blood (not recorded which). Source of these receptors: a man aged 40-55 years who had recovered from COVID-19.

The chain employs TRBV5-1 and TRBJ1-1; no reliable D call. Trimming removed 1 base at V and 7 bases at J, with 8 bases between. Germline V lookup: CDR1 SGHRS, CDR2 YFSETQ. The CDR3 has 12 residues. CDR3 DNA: TGCGCCAGCAGCTTGAACGAGGGTGAAGCTTTCTTT. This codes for CASSLNEGEAFF. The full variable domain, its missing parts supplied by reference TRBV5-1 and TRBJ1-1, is KAGVTQTPRYLIKTRGQQVTLSCSPISGHRSVSWYQQTPGQGLQFLFEYFSETQRNKGNFPGRFSGRQFSNSRSEMNVSTLELGDSALYLCASSLNEGEAFFGQGTRLTVV.

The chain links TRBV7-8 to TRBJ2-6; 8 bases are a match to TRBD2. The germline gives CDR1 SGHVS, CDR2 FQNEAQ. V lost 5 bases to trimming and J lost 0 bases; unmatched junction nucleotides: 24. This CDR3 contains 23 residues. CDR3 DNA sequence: TGTGCCAGCAGCCCCATCCCGCGGGGGGTCCAGGGCGGGGGTAGCTCTGGGGCCAACGTCCTGACTTTC. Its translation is CASSPIPRGVQGGGSSGANVLTF.

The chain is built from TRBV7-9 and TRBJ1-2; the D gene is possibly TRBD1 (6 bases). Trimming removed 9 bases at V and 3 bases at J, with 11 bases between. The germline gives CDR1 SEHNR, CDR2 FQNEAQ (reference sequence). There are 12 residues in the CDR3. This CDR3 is CARSEGDYGYTF. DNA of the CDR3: TGTGCCAGATCAGAGGGGGACTATGGCTACACCTTC.

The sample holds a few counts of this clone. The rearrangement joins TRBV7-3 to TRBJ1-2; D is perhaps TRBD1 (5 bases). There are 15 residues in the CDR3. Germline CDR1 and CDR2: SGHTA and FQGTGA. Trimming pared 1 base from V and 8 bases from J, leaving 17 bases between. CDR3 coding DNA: TGTGCCAGCAGCTTAATGGGAGGGGATATGGGCGGCTACACCTTC. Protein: CASSLMGGDMGGYTF. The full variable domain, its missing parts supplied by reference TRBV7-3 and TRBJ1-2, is GAGVSQTPSNKVTEKGKYVELRCDPISGHTALYWYRQSLGQGPEFLIYFQGTGAADDSGLPNDRFFAVRPEGSVSTLKIQRTERGDSAVYLCASSLMGGDMGGYTFGSGTRLTVV.